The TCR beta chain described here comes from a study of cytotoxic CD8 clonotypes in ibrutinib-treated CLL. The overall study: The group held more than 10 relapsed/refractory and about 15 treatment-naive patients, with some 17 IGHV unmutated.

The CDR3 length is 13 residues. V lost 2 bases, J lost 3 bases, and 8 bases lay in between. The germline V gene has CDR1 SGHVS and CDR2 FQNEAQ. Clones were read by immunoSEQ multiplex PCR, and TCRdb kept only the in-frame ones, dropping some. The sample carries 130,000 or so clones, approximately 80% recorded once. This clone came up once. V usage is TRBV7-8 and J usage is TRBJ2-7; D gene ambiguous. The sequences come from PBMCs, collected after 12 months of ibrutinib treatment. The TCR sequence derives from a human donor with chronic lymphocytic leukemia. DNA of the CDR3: TGTGCCAGCAGCTTACTCTGGGGCTACGAGCAGTACTTC. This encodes CASSLLWGYEQYF.